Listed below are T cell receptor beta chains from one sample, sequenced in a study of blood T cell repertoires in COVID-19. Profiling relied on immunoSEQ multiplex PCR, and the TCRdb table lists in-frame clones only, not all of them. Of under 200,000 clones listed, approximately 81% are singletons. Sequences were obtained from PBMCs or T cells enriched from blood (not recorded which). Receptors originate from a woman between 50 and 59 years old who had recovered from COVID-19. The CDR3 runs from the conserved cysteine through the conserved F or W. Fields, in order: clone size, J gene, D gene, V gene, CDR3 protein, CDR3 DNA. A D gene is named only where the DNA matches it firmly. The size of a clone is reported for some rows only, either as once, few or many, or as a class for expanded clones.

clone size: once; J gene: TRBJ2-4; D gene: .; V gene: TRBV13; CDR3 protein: CASSPQGLGKNIQYF; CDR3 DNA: TGTGCCAGCAGCCCACAGGGATTGGGCAAAAACATTCAGTACTTC
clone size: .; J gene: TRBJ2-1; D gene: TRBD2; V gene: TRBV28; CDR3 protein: CASSLSKFGLAGYNEQFF; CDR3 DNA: TGTGCCAGCAGCTTATCCAAATTCGGACTAGCGGGTTACAATGAGCAGTTCTTC
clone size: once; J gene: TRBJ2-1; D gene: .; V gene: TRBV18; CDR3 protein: CASSEFNEQFF; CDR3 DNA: TGTGCCAGCTCAGAGTTCAATGAGCAGTTCTTC
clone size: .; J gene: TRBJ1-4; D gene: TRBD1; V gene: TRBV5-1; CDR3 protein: CASSLAMSDAGQGREKLFF; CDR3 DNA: TGCGCCAGCAGCTTGGCCATGTCTGACGCGGGACAGGGTCGAGAAAAACTGTTTTTT
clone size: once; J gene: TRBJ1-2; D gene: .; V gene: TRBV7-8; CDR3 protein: CASTVGAYGYTF; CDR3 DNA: TGTGCCAGCACCGTAGGGGCTTATGGCTACACCTTC
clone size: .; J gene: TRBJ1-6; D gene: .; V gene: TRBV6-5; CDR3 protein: CASSYSPAINSPLHF; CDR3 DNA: TGTGCCAGCAGTTACTCACCCGCGATAAATTCACCCCTCCACTTT
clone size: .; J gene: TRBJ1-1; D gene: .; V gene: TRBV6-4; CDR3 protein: CASSDVLGGEAFF; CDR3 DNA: TGTGCCAGCAGTGACGTTTTGGGGGGGGAAGCTTTCTTT
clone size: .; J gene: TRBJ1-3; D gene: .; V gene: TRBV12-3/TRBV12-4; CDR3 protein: CASSFLSHTIYF; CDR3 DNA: TGTGCCAGCAGTTTTTTGAGTCACACCATATATTTT
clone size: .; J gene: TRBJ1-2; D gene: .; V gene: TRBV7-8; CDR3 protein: CASSPAPGRDNYGYTF; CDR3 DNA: TGTGCCAGCAGCCCAGCTCCCGGGCGGGATAACTATGGCTACACCTTC
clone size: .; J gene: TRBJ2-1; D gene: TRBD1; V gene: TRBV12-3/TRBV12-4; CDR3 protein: CASSRQGRELF; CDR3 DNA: TGTGCCAGCAGTCGACAGGGAAGAGAGCTCTTC
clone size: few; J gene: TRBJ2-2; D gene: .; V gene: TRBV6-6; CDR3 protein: CASTRLNTGELFF; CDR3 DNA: TGTGCCAGCACGAGACTAAACACCGGGGAGCTGTTTTTT
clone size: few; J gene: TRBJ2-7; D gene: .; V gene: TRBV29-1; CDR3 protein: CSVETGSSYEQYF; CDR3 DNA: TGCAGCGTTGAGACAGGATCCTCCTACGAGCAGTACTTC
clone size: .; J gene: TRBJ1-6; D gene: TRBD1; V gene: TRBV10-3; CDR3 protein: CAISESGTGNSPLHF; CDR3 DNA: TGTGCCATCAGTGAGTCAGGGACAGGGAACTCACCCCTCCACTTT
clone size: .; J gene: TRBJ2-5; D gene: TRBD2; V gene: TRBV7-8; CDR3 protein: CASSSSGRETQYF; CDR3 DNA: TGTGCCAGCAGCTCTAGCGGGAGGGAGACCCAGTACTTC
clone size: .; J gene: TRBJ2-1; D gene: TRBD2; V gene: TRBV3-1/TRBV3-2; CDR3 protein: CASSKLPSGSFNEQFF; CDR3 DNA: TGTGCCAGCAGTAAACTCCCTAGCGGGAGCTTCAATGAGCAGTTCTTC
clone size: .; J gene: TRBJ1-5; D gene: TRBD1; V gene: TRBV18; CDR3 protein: CASSPDRDQPQHF; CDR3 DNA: TGTGCCAGCTCACCCGACAGGGATCAGCCCCAGCATTTT
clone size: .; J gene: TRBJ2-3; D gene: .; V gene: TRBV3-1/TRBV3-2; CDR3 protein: CASSLRQNPNTDTQYF; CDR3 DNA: TGTGCCAGCAGCCTCCGACAGAACCCTAACACAGATACGCAGTATTTT
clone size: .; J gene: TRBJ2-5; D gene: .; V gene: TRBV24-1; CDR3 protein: CATSDPATSGETQYF; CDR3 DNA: TGTGCCACCAGTGACCCCGCGACGTCGGGGGAGACCCAGTACTTC
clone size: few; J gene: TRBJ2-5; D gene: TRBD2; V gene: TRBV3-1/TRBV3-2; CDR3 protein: CASSGLAQETQYF; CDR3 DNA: TGTGCCAGCAGCGGACTAGCGCAAGAGACCCAGTACTTC
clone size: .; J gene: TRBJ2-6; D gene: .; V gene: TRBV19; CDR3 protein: CASSDSYVKSGANVLTF; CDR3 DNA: TGTGCCAGTAGCGACAGCTACGTTAAATCTGGGGCCAACGTCCTGACTTTC
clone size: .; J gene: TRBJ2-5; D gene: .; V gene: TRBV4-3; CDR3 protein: CASSQDLFGHQETQYF; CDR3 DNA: TGCGCCAGCAGCCAAGATCTCTTTGGGCACCAAGAGACCCAGTACTTC
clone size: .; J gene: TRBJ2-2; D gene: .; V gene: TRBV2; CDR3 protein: CASRPPGRAGTGELFF; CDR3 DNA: TGTGCCAGCCGACCTCCGGGTAGGGCGGGCACCGGGGAGCTGTTTTTT
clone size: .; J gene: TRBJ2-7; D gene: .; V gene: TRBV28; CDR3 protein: CASNPPQGTYEQYF; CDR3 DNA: TGTGCCAGCAATCCGCCACAGGGAACCTACGAGCAGTACTTC
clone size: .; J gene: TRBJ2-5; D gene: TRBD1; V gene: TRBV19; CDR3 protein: CASSPGQGGETQYF; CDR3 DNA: TGTGCCAGTAGTCCGGGACAGGGAGGGGAGACCCAGTACTTC
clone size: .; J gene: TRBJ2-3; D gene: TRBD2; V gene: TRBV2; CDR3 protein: CASSPSSGPTDTQYF; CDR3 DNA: TGTGCCAGCAGTCCCTCTAGCGGCCCCACAGATACGCAGTATTTT
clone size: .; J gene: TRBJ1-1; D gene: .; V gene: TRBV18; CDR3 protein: CASSPPGGVGNTEAFF; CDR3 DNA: TGTGCCAGCTCACCACCGGGGGGAGTGGGGAACACTGAAGCTTTCTTT
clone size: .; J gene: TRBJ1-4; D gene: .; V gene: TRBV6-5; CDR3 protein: CASSQLAGAIGKLFF; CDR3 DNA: TGTGCCAGCAGCCAGCTTGCGGGAGCTATAGGAAAACTGTTTTTT
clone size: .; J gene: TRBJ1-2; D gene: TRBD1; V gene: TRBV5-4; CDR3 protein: CASSFDRGHGYTF; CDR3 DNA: TGTGCCAGCAGCTTCGACAGGGGGCATGGCTACACCTTC
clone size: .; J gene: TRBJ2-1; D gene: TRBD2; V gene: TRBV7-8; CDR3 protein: CASSLNLAGVTSYNEQFF; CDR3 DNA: TGTGCCAGCAGCTTAAACCTAGCGGGGGTGACCTCCTACAATGAGCAGTTCTTC
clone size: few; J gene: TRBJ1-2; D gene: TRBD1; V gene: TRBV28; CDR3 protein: CASSAPLTGVYGYTF; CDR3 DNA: TGTGCCAGCAGTGCTCCTCTGACAGGGGTGTATGGCTACACCTTC
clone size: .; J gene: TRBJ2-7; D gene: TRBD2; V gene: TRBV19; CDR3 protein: CASSSRAGTEQYF; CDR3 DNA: TGTGCCAGTAGTTCCCGAGCGGGAACCGAGCAGTACTTC
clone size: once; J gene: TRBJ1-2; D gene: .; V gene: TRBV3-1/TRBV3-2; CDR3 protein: CASSPGGGGSGYTF; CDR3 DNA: TGTGCCAGCAGCCCCGGGGGGGGCGGAAGCGGCTACACCTTC
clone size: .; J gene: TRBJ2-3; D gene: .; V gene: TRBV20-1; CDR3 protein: CSASSFSAQYF; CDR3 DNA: TGCAGTGCTAGTTCCTTTTCTGCGCAGTATTTT
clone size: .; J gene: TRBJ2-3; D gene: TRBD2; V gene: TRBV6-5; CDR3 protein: CASSPWAGLAFYF; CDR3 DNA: TGTGCCAGCAGTCCTTGGGCGGGACTAGCTTTTTATTTT
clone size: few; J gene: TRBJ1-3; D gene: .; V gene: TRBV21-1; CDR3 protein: CASSKDGDPGPKNTIYF; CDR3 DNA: TGTGCCAGCAGCAAAGACGGGGATCCGGGTCCGAAAAACACCATATATTTT
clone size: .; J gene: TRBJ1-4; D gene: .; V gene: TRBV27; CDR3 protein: CASSFGGRGEKLFF; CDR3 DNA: TGTGCCAGCAGTTTCGGAGGAAGGGGGGAAAAACTGTTTTTT
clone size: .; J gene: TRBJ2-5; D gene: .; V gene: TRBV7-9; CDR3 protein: CASSFVGTNKETQYF; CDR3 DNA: TGTGCCAGCAGCTTTGTGGGCACCAATAAAGAGACCCAGTACTTC